A single sample gave rise to the 30 T cell receptor beta chains below, sequenced in a study of CD8+CD57+ T cells in acquired aplastic anemia. For sequencing, patients were chosen who had shown expansion of CD8+CD57+ cells by flow cytometry. Genomic DNA templated the TCR beta VDJ and CDR3 profiling. A single record per CDR3 protein comes from TCRdb applying MiXCR to the reads. Here the sample spans about 150,000 distinct CDR3 sequences, about 48% being singletons. Sequencing was done on a sample of sorted CD4+, CD8+, or CD8+CD57+ T cells (not recorded which) from PBMCs. The source of these receptors is a human donor with aplastic anemia.

A single count supports this clonotype. The chain joins TRBV4-1 to TRBJ2-7; 8 nucleotides match TRBD1. Germline V gene data show CDR1 as MGHRA and CDR2 as YSYEKL. CDR3 length equals 16 residues. Losses at the gene ends were 3 bases for V and 4 bases for J; bases not matched to a gene: 11. Written as DNA, the CDR3 is TGCGCCAGCAGCCATGCCGGACAGGGAAAGTTTTACGAGCAGTACTTC. The encoded protein is CASSHAGQGKFYEQYF.

The V call is TRBV5-8, the J call TRBJ2-3; D remains unclear. The germline V gene encodes CDR1 SGHTS and CDR2 YDEGEE. V lost 0 bases to trimming and J lost 7 bases, with 6 bases between them. This CDR3 region has 12 residues. The CDR3 loop is CASSLDRNTQYF. The CDR3 DNA sequence: TGTGCCAGCAGCTTGGATCGGAATACGCAGTATTTT.

In its sample, this clonotype was seen many times. The chain couples TRBV10-3 to TRBJ1-6, with D uncertain. The CDR3 sequence is 14 residues long. The germline V and J ends were trimmed by 7 bases and 5 bases, with 12 bases remaining between them. The germline V gene has CDR1 ENHRY and CDR2 SYGVKD. Here the CDR3 DNA reads TGTGCCATCACTCAGGAAGAGAATAATTCACCCCTCCACTTT. Encoded protein: CAITQEENNSPLHF.

This clonotype was counted between two and nine times. The rearrangement links TRBV29-1 to TRBJ1-2; no clear D gene. Trimming shortened V by 0 bases and J by 4 bases, and 18 bases separated the two germline ends. The germline V gene encodes CDR1 SQVTM and CDR2 ANQGSEA. The CDR3 runs to 16 residues. Here the CDR3 DNA reads TGCAGCGTTGAAGAAGCGGGTCTTTTCATGGTCTATGGCTACACCTTC. Protein sequence: CSVEEAGLFMVYGYTF.

The sample holds many counts of this clonotype. The V and J genes are TRBV12-5 and TRBJ1-4, with D hard to call. V was cut by 5 bases and J by 7 bases, with 17 bases left in between. The CDR3 is 15 residues long. Germline CDR1 reads LGHNT; CDR2 reads FRNRAP. The chain's CDR3 is CASGVSKTEGEKLFF. DNA of the CDR3: TGTGCTAGTGGTGTCTCGAAGACCGAGGGTGAAAAACTGTTTTTT.

This clonotype was observed at least ten times. The rearrangement uses TRBV20-1 and TRBJ2-3, with 11 nucleotides matching TRBD2. This CDR3 is built from 17 residues. Germline lookup yields CDR1 DFQATT and CDR2 SNEGSKA (reference sequence). V was pared by 5 bases and J by 4 bases, with 14 bases of the junction left unmatched. The CDR3 is CSASHSGGAIVSDTQYF. CDR3 sequence (DNA): TGCAGTGCTTCCCATAGCGGGGGGGCCATTGTTTCAGATACGCAGTATTTT.

This chain connects TRBV19 to TRBJ2-3, with D hard to call. Germline loops: CDR1 LNHDA, CDR2 SQIVND (reference sequence). Trimming removed 1 base at V and 9 bases at J, with 8 bases between. The CDR3 length is 12 residues. CDR3: CASSIGWQTQYF. Written as DNA, the CDR3 is TGTGCCAGTAGTATAGGATGGCAGACGCAGTATTTT.

In this sample, this clonotype turned up many times. The chain links TRBV12-3 or TRBV12-4 to TRBJ2-5; D unclear. This CDR3 has 11 amino acids. The V and J ends lost 5 bases and 5 bases respectively, with 6 bases between them. The CDR3 DNA sequence: TGTGCCAGCAGTGAAGCGGAGACCCAGTACTTC. Translation gives CASSEAETQYF.

The rearrangement uses TRBV15 and TRBJ2-1; D is undetermined. V was pared by 0 bases and J by 1 base, with 10 bases between. Germline CDR1 reads LNHNV; CDR2 reads YYDKDF (reference sequence). This CDR3 region has 16 residues. Written as DNA, the CDR3 is TGTGCCACCAGCAGAGATCGGCCGACTTCCTACAATGAGCAGTTCTTC. Translating it yields CATSRDRPTSYNEQFF.

This clonotype was seen at least ten times. This chain connects TRBV7-9 to TRBJ2-7; D may match TRBD1 or TRBD2 (6 bases each). The CDR3 runs to 16 residues. Deletions cut 5 bases from V and 2 bases from J, with 19 bases between. Per germline, CDR1 SEHNR and CDR2 FQNEAQ (reference sequence). The CDR3: CASSRNLGGETYEQYF. CDR3 sequence (DNA): TGTGCCAGCAGCCGAAATCTGGGGGGCGAAACCTACGAGCAGTACTTC.

This clonotype was counted many times. This rearrangement joins TRBV9 to TRBJ2-1; 13 bases are shared with TRBD2. CDR3 length: 15 amino acids. V trimming: 3 bases; J trimming: 7 bases; junction bases outside the gene matches: 4. Germline CDR1 and CDR2: SGDLS and YYNGEE. The CDR3: CASSERTSGGNEQFF. CDR3 DNA: TGTGCCAGCAGCGAGAGGACTAGCGGGGGTAATGAGCAGTTCTTC. The full variable domain, with the rest looked up from reference TRBV9 and TRBJ2-1, is DSGVTQTPKHLITATGQRVTLRCSPRSGDLSVYWYQQSLDQGLQFLIQYYNGEERAKGNILERFSAQQFPDLHSELNLSSLELGDSALYFCASSERTSGGNEQFFGPGTRLTVL.

This chain joins TRBV5-1 and TRBJ2-3; D perhaps matches TRBD2 (6 bases). Trimming removed 6 bases from V and 1 base from J, with 18 bases in between. From germline, CDR1 is SGHRS and CDR2 YFSETQ. This CDR3 is 16 amino acids long. The CDR3 nucleotides are TGCGCCAGCAAACCCCGCGGGGCGTACGGCACAGATACGCAGTATTTT. Encoded protein: CASKPRGAYGTDTQYF.

The J gene is TRBJ1-1, the V gene TRBV20-1; D gene uncertain. Germline V gives CDR1 DFQATT, CDR2 SNEGSKA (reference sequence). The V and J ends lost 1 base and 6 bases respectively, with 12 bases between them. The CDR3 extends over 13 amino acids. CDR3 amino acids: CSARVALFSEAFF. In DNA, the CDR3 is TGCAGTGCTAGAGTGGCCCTCTTTTCTGAAGCTTTCTTT.

The V and J genes are TRBV20-1 and TRBJ2-7, with D hard to call. V lost 5 bases and J 4 bases, leaving 12 bases between the germline ends. The germline V gene has CDR1 DFQATT and CDR2 SNEGSKA (reference sequence). The CDR3 contains 12 residues. Here the CDR3 DNA reads TGCAGTGCTTTAACGCGCCCTTACGAGCAGTACTTC. Encoded protein: CSALTRPYEQYF.

V and J are TRBV24-1 and TRBJ1-6; 9 bases are shared with TRBD1. Per germline, CDR1 KGHDR and CDR2 SFDVKD. This CDR3 has 18 amino acids. The trim removed 0 bases at V and 7 bases at J, leaving 9 bases unmatched. CDR3 coding DNA: TGTGCCACCAGTGATTTGCGGCCCGGGACAGGGATAAATTCACCCCTCCACTTT. Translating it yields CATSDLRPGTGINSPLHF.

The chain recombines TRBV7-9 with TRBJ2-5, with TRBD2 as a possible D gene (6 bases). This CDR3 contains 14 residues. The germline V and J ends were trimmed by 0 bases and 3 bases, with 8 bases remaining between them. Germline V gives CDR1 SEHNR, CDR2 FQNEAQ (reference sequence). CDR3 sequence (DNA): TGTGCCAGCAGCTTAGCGCGGGGCAAAGAGACCCAGTACTTC. Its protein is CASSLARGKETQYF.

This clonotype appeared many times. The chain recombines TRBV19 with TRBJ2-7, with TRBD1 identical over 7 bases. Germline V gene data show CDR1 as LNHDA and CDR2 as SQIVND (reference sequence). There are 13 residues in the CDR3. With 5 bases clipped from V and 0 bases from J, the junction kept 1 base outside the gene matches. CDR3 residues: CASSRTGSYEQYF. CDR3 DNA: TGTGCCAGTAGTCGGACAGGCTCCTACGAGCAGTACTTC.

This clonotype was observed at least ten times. The chain uses TRBV7-2 and TRBJ2-7; D is unresolved. The CDR3 covers 13 residues. The germline CDR1 and CDR2 sequences are SGHTA and FQGNSA. The ends were cut back, 4 bases at V and 0 bases at J, with 7 bases in the middle. CDR3 in amino acids: CASSWQSSYEQYF. The CDR3 bases are TGTGCCAGCAGCTGGCAGAGCTCCTACGAGCAGTACTTC.

This clonotype was observed many times. V and J are TRBV12-3 or TRBV12-4 and TRBJ2-5; D is perhaps TRBD1 (5 bases). V was trimmed by 4 bases and J by 2 bases, leaving 11 bases between them. This CDR3 contains 14 residues. CDR3 sequence reads: CASSSDTRQETQYF. CDR3 DNA: TGTGCCAGCAGTTCGGACACCCGGCAAGAGACCCAGTACTTC.

This clonotype appeared a single time. The V and J genes are TRBV9 and TRBJ2-2, with a possible D match to TRBD1 (6 bases). From germline, CDR1 is SGDLS and CDR2 YYNGEE. Trimming cost V 3 bases and J 2 bases, with 11 bases left between them. CDR3 size: 15 residues. CDR3 nucleotides: TGTGCCAGCAGCGAGTGGACAGCAAACACCGGGGAGCTGTTTTTT. The encoded protein is CASSEWTANTGELFF.

Concerning this clonotype: This sequence may be a read error, since a much larger clone differs from it by one base. No conserved phenylalanine or tryptophan is present at the end of the CDR3, so a read error is the likely explanation. The chain links TRBV12-3 or TRBV12-4 to TRBJ2-5; TRBD2 matches at 7 bases. The CDR3 is 14 residues long. V shed 6 bases and J 1 base; nucleotides not matched to a gene: 5. The CDR3 nucleotides are TGTGCCAGCAGCTTAACGGGGGGCCAAGAGACCCAGTACCTC. This gives the protein CASSLTGGQETQYL.

The rearrangement joins TRBV20-1 to TRBJ1-1, with 7 bases that match TRBD1. The CDR3 is 12 amino acids. After removal of 5 bases from V and 5 bases from J, the junction contained 5 bases not matched to a gene. Looked up from germline, CDR1 is DFQATT and CDR2 is SNEGSKA (reference sequence). CDR3 in DNA: TGCAGTGCTTCCCTGACAGGGACTGAAGCTTTCTTT. Residues: CSASLTGTEAFF.

The chain is built from TRBV10-3 and TRBJ1-5, with D possibly being TRBD1 (5 bases). The germline V gene encodes CDR1 ENHRY and CDR2 SYGVKD. The V gene lost 5 bases and the J gene lost 1 base, with 12 bases spanning the gap. This CDR3 comprises 15 residues. The CDR3 loop reads CAISPGYGSNQPQHF. The CDR3 bases are TGTGCCATCAGTCCAGGGTACGGCAGCAATCAGCCCCAGCATTTT.

The V gene is TRBV24-1, the J gene TRBJ2-7, with 9 bases fitting TRBD1. With V trimmed by 3 bases and J by 0 bases, 5 bases remained unmatched. This CDR3 is built from 16 residues. Germline V lookup: CDR1 KGHDR, CDR2 SFDVKD. CDR3 amino acids: CATSDTGGRSSYEQYF. DNA for the CDR3: TGTGCCACCAGTGATACAGGGGGCCGGAGCTCCTACGAGCAGTACTTC.

The genes are TRBV19 and TRBJ1-2; unclear D gene. With 0 bases removed from V and 4 bases from J, the gap between germline ends came to 12 bases. Germline V gene lookup returns CDR1 LNHDA and CDR2 SQIVND (reference sequence). The CDR3 extends over 15 amino acids. CDR3: CASSIDRGTSYGYTF. In DNA form, the CDR3 reads TGTGCCAGTAGTATAGATCGGGGTACTAGCTATGGCTACACCTTC.

CDR3 sequence: CASSEADDTQYF. Here the CDR3 DNA reads TGTGCCAGCAGCGAGGCCGATGATACGCAGTATTTT. The chain links TRBV9 to TRBJ2-3; no clear D gene. V dropped 3 bases and J dropped 6 bases, with 8 bases sitting between them. Looked up from germline, CDR1 is SGDLS and CDR2 is YYNGEE. The CDR3 totals 12 residues.

This chain joins TRBV7-9 and TRBJ1-1, with unresolved D. Germline loops: CDR1 SEHNR, CDR2 FQNEAQ (reference sequence). Trimming pared 5 bases from V and 1 base from J, leaving 8 bases between. This CDR3 spans 13 amino acids. The CDR3 here is CASSVQQNTEAFF. The CDR3 DNA reads as TGTGCCAGCAGCGTCCAGCAGAACACTGAAGCTTTCTTT. The complete variable domain, with remaining parts taken from reference TRBV7-9 and TRBJ1-1, reads DTGVSQNPRHKITKRGQNVTFRCDPISEHNRLYWYRQTLGQGPEFLTYFQNEAQLEKSRLLSDRFSAERPKGSFSTLEIQRTEQGDSAMYLCASSVQQNTEAFFGQGTRLTVV.

The sample holds many counts of this clonotype. The V gene is TRBV9, the J gene TRBJ2-1; 7 bases align to TRBD2. The CDR3 extends over 17 amino acids. CDR1 and CDR2 (germline): SGDLS, YYNGEE. Trimming removed 3 bases from V and 5 bases from J; junction bases left unmatched: 14. The CDR3 nucleotides are TGTGCCAGCAGCGACGAACTAGCGTCCGCCCTTAACAATGAGCAGTTCTTC. Its translation: CASSDELASALNNEQFF. Full variable domain (missing parts from reference TRBV9 and TRBJ2-1): DSGVTQTPKHLITATGQRVTLRCSPRSGDLSVYWYQQSLDQGLQFLIQYYNGEERAKGNILERFSAQQFPDLHSELNLSSLELGDSALYFCASSDELASALNNEQFFGPGTRLTVL.

Here the CDR3 reads CATSDPRTSDTQYF. CDR3 DNA sequence: TGTGCCACCAGTGATCCTCGGACTTCTGATACGCAGTATTTT. This chain uses TRBV24-1 with TRBJ2-3, with D tentatively TRBD2 (5 bases). The germline CDR1 and CDR2 sequences are KGHDR and SFDVKD. The V gene lost 3 bases and the J gene lost 6 bases, with 12 bases spanning the gap. The CDR3 consists of 14 residues.

This clonotype was detected once. This chain joins TRBV9 and TRBJ2-7; 9 bases map to TRBD2. After removal of 0 bases from V and 2 bases from J, the junction contained 3 bases not matched to a gene. The CDR3 contains 15 residues. Germline loops: CDR1 SGDLS, CDR2 YYNGEE. The CDR3 spells CASSVGLAGTYEQYF. In nucleotides, the CDR3 is TGTGCCAGCAGCGTAGGGCTAGCGGGAACCTACGAGCAGTACTTC.